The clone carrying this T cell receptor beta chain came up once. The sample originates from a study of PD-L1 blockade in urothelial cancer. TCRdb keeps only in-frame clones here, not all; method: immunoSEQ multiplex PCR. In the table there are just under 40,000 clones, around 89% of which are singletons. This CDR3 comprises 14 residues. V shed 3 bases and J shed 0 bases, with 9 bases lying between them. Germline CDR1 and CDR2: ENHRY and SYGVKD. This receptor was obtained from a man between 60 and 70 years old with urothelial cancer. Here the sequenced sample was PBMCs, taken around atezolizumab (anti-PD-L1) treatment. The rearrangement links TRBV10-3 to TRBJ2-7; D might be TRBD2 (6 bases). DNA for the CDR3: TGTGCCATCAGTGACTCTAGCGCCTCCTACGAGCAGTACTTC. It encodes CAISDSSASYEQYF.